These 5 T cell receptor beta chains share one sample of origin, sequenced in a study of T cells in Graves' hyperthyroidism and ophthalmopathy. TCR beta CDR3 sequences were amplified from RNA transcripts. HTBI primers were employed in a first-round RT-PCR of the TCR CDR3. TCRdb called the multiplex PCR reads again in MiXCR, with one record for every CDR3 protein. Of around 690,000 distinct CDR3 sequences listed, approximately 15% are singletons. Sequenced material: blood. These receptor sequences come from a man aged 50 or older with Graves' hyperthyroidism.

With respect to this clonotype: Its ends do not fully match the called genes, so a read error is possible. The chain is built from TRBV6-2 or TRBV6-3 and TRBJ2-6; D unclear. Germline V gene lookup returns CDR1 MNHEY and CDR2 SVGEGT. The CDR3 contains 17 residues. Here the CDR3 DNA reads TGTGCCGGCAGTTACTCGAGGCTACGATCTGGGGCCAACGTCCTGACTTTC. Protein product: CAGSYSRLRSGANVLTF.

This clonotype has at least ten counts. The chain joins TRBV3-1 to TRBJ2-7, with TRBD1 as a possible D gene (5 bases). Trimming took 2 bases from V and 5 from J, leaving 10 bases between them. Germline assignment: CDR1 LGHDT and CDR2 YNNKEL (reference sequence). This CDR3 has 13 amino acids. Here the CDR3 reads CASSQRSGHEQYF. The CDR3 DNA reads TGTGCCAGCAGCCAACGGTCAGGGCACGAGCAGTACTTC.

V usage is TRBV11-2 and J usage is TRBJ2-7; D unclear. Trimming shortened V by 2 bases and J by 4 bases, and 6 bases separated the two germline ends. CDR3 length: 12 residues. Germline V CDR1 and CDR2: SGHAT, FQNNGV. The CDR3 DNA is TGTGCCAGCAGCTTACTTGTTTACGAGCAGTACTTC. Translation gives CASSLLVYEQYF.

On this clonotype: With a much larger clone just one base away, this may be a read error. J is TRBJ2-7 and V is TRBV28, with 13 bases lining up with TRBD2. The CDR3 consists of 15 residues. Losses at the gene ends were 4 bases for V and 4 bases for J; bases not matched to a gene: 4. Germline loops: CDR1 MDHEN, CDR2 SYDVKM. CDR3 in amino acids: CASSSLAGGQYEQYF. The CDR3 coding sequence is TGTGCCAGCAGTTCACTAGCGGGAGGGCAATACGAGCAGTACTTC.

This clonotype was observed at least ten times. This sequence joins TRBV20-1 and TRBJ2-1; 10 positions agree with TRBD2. J gave up 6 bases and V 5 bases, and 10 bases lay outside the gene matches. CDR1 and CDR2 from the germline V gene are DFQATT and SNEGSKA (reference sequence). This CDR3 region has 15 residues. This chain's CDR3 is CSASPAGGILNEQFF. In DNA form, the CDR3 reads TGCAGTGCTTCGCCAGCGGGAGGGATACTCAATGAGCAGTTCTTC.